A selection of T cell receptor beta chains follows, all from one sample in a study of radiation and T cells in renal cell carcinoma. Profiling relied on immunoSEQ multiplex PCR, and the TCRdb table lists in-frame clones only, not all of them. The sample lists approximately 140,000 clones, around four fifths seen once, with less than 25% in the top ten. The sequences come from blood, collected from a patient whose treatment included radiotherapy and nephrectomy. These receptors all come from a woman in her forties or fifties with renal cell carcinoma. CDR3s include the opening cysteine and the closing phenylalanine or tryptophan. A D gene is named only where the DNA matches it firmly. Not all rows give a size; the values are once, few, many and, for expanded clones, a class.

J gene: TRBJ2-5
CDR3 length: 13
V gene: TRBV7-2
clone size: -
D gene: -
CDR3 protein: CASSTLSQETQYF
CDR3 DNA: TGTGCCAGCAGCACACTATCTCAAGAGACCCAGTACTTC

J gene: TRBJ2-2
CDR3 length: 12
V gene: TRBV5-4
clone size: -
D gene: -
CDR3 protein: CASSFGTGELFF
CDR3 DNA: TGTGCCAGCAGCTTTGGGACCGGGGAGCTGTTTTTT

J gene: TRBJ1-1
CDR3 length: 14
V gene: TRBV5-4
clone size: -
D gene: TRBD1
CDR3 protein: CASSPQTGAHEAFF
CDR3 DNA: TGTGCCAGCAGCCCACAGACAGGGGCACATGAAGCTTTCTTT

J gene: TRBJ1-1
CDR3 length: 13
V gene: TRBV6-5
clone size: -
D gene: TRBD1
CDR3 protein: CASRQGEVTEAFF
CDR3 DNA: TGTGCCAGCAGGCAGGGGGAAGTCACTGAAGCTTTCTTT

J gene: TRBJ1-2
CDR3 length: 13
V gene: TRBV14
clone size: -
D gene: -
CDR3 protein: CASSHMPDYGYTF
CDR3 DNA: TGTGCCAGCAGTCACATGCCCGACTATGGCTACACCTTC

J gene: TRBJ1-1
CDR3 length: 14
V gene: TRBV30
clone size: -
D gene: TRBD1
CDR3 protein: CAWVTGESFTEAFF
CDR3 DNA: TGTGCCTGGGTGACAGGGGAGAGCTTCACTGAAGCTTTCTTT

J gene: TRBJ1-5
CDR3 length: 15
V gene: TRBV6-5
clone size: -
D gene: -
CDR3 protein: CASTIRLGGNQPQHF
CDR3 DNA: TGTGCCAGCACCATCCGTCTCGGGGGGAATCAGCCCCAGCATTTT

J gene: TRBJ1-5
CDR3 length: 15
V gene: TRBV7-2
clone size: -
D gene: -
CDR3 protein: CASSFDGQHDQPQHF
CDR3 DNA: TGTGCCAGCAGCTTCGACGGACAGCACGATCAGCCCCAGCATTTT

J gene: TRBJ2-7
CDR3 length: 16
V gene: TRBV7-2
clone size: -
D gene: TRBD1
CDR3 protein: CASSLLVWTGDYEQYF
CDR3 DNA: TGTGCCAGCAGCTTACTAGTTTGGACAGGGGACTACGAGCAGTACTTC

J gene: TRBJ1-2
CDR3 length: 13
V gene: TRBV7-8
clone size: -
D gene: -
CDR3 protein: CASTTNTDYGYTF
CDR3 DNA: TGTGCCAGCACCACCAACACCGACTATGGCTACACCTTC

J gene: TRBJ2-2
CDR3 length: 16
V gene: TRBV2
clone size: -
D gene: -
CDR3 protein: CASSALPPSGTGELFF
CDR3 DNA: TGTGCCAGCAGCGCACTCCCCCCGTCCGGCACCGGGGAGCTGTTTTTT

J gene: TRBJ2-7
CDR3 length: 14
V gene: TRBV10-2
clone size: -
D gene: -
CDR3 protein: CASSESGSFYEQYF
CDR3 DNA: TGCGCCAGCAGTGAGTCTGGGAGCTTCTACGAGCAGTACTTC

J gene: TRBJ2-5
CDR3 length: 12
V gene: TRBV5-4
clone size: -
D gene: -
CDR3 protein: CASSTYQETQYF
CDR3 DNA: TGTGCCAGCAGCACGTACCAAGAGACCCAGTACTTC

J gene: TRBJ2-3
CDR3 length: 11
V gene: TRBV7-2
clone size: -
D gene: -
CDR3 protein: CASSLDNTQYF
CDR3 DNA: TGTGCCAGCAGCTTAGATAATACGCAGTATTTT

J gene: TRBJ2-7
CDR3 length: 13
V gene: TRBV6-1
clone size: -
D gene: -
CDR3 protein: CASSVTPLGEQYF
CDR3 DNA: TGTGCCAGCAGTGTCACCCCGTTGGGGGAGCAGTACTTC

J gene: TRBJ1-1
CDR3 length: 14
V gene: TRBV18
clone size: -
D gene: TRBD1
CDR3 protein: CASSPGQGGTEAFF
CDR3 DNA: TGTGCCAGCTCTCCGGGACAGGGAGGGACTGAAGCTTTCTTT

J gene: TRBJ1-1
CDR3 length: 14
V gene: TRBV6-1
clone size: -
D gene: -
CDR3 protein: CASRGNGGGTEAFF
CDR3 DNA: TGTGCCAGCAGGGGAAACGGGGGGGGCACTGAAGCTTTCTTT

J gene: TRBJ2-1
CDR3 length: 14
V gene: TRBV19
clone size: once
D gene: -
CDR3 protein: CASGTSPLGNEQFF
CDR3 DNA: TGTGCCAGTGGGACTTCTCCCCTGGGCAATGAGCAGTTCTTC

J gene: TRBJ2-7
CDR3 length: 14
V gene: TRBV7-9
clone size: -
D gene: -
CDR3 protein: CASSPTGPPGEQYF
CDR3 DNA: TGTGCCAGCAGCCCCACCGGGCCCCCGGGGGAGCAGTACTTC

J gene: TRBJ1-1
CDR3 length: 12
V gene: TRBV6-5
clone size: once
D gene: -
CDR3 protein: CASSSINTEAFF
CDR3 DNA: TGTGCCAGCAGCTCCATCAACACTGAAGCTTTCTTT

J gene: TRBJ2-1
CDR3 length: 15
V gene: TRBV5-1
clone size: once
D gene: TRBD2
CDR3 protein: CASSSSGSSYNEQFF
CDR3 DNA: TGCGCCAGCAGCTCTAGCGGTAGCTCCTACAATGAGCAGTTCTTC

J gene: TRBJ2-1
CDR3 length: 15
V gene: TRBV5-6
clone size: -
D gene: TRBD2
CDR3 protein: CASSFLTGGYNEQFF
CDR3 DNA: TGTGCCAGCAGCTTTTTAACGGGGGGATACAATGAGCAGTTCTTC